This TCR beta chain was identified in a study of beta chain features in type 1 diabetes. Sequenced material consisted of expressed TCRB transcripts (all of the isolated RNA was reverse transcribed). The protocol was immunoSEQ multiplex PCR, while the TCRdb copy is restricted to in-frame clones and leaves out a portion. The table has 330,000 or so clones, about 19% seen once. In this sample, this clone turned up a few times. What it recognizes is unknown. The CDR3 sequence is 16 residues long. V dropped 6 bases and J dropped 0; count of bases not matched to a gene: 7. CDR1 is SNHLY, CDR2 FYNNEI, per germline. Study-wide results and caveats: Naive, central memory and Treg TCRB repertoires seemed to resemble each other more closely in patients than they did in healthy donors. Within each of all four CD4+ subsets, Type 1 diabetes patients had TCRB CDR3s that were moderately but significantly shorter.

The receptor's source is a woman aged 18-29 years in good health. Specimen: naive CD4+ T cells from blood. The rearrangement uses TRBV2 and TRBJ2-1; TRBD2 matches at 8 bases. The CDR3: CASSLLSGSSYNEQFF. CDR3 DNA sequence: TGTGCCAGCAGCCTTCTCAGCGGGAGCTCCTACAATGAGCAGTTCTTC.